This entry features one TCR beta chain sequence. This entry is derived from a study of identical twins. The CDR3 has 16 residues. TCRdb re-called the 5' RACE reads with MiXCR, one entry per CDR3 protein. The sample has 1.5 million to 2 million distinct CDR3 sequences; less than 35% are singletons. The receptor was isolated from a newborn girl in good health. The material sequenced was cord blood. J is TRBJ1-5 and V is TRBV21-1; the table's D gene call, TRBD1, was not cross checked with the DNA. TRBV21-1 corresponds to a pseudogene. In DNA, the CDR3 is TGTGCCAGCAGCAAAAGTAGCAGGGGGAGCAATCAGCCCCAGCATTTT. Translating it yields CASSKSSRGSNQPQHF.